One and the same sample provided the 23 T cell receptor beta chains below, sequenced in a study of CD8+ T cells in alopecia areata. The treatment here: oral pan-JAK inhibitor, 5-10 mg twice daily. cDNA reverse transcribed from extracted RNA served as the sequencing template. Method: immunoSEQ multiplex PCR; TCRdb's copy keeps in-frame clones and lacks some. The data hold roughly 73,000 clones, with roughly 28% observed a single time. Source: CD8+ T cells sorted from blood, taken at week 4, from a patient treated with tofacitinib. These TCRs come from a human donor with alopecia areata.

The V call is TRBV30, the J call TRBJ2-1; 8 bases fit TRBD2. Trimming at V came to 4 bases and at J to 9 bases, leaving 2 bases not matched to a gene. Germline V gene lookup returns CDR1 GTSNPN and CDR2 SVGIG (reference sequence). The CDR3 spans 11 residues. The DNA for the CDR3 is TGTGCCTGGACGCTAGCGGGTGAGCAGTTCTTC. Translation: CAWTLAGEQFF.

On this clone: Other DNA sequences in the same sample also yield this CDR3. V is TRBV29-1 and J is TRBJ2-1; perhaps D is TRBD1 or TRBD2 (5 bases each). This CDR3 has 10 residues. Germline CDR1 is SQVTM and CDR2 is ANQGSEA. V was pared by 4 bases and J by 9 bases, with 7 bases between. CDR3 DNA: TGCAGCGTTGGGGGACCTGAGCAGTTCTTC. This encodes CSVGGPEQFF.

This rearrangement joins TRBV30 to TRBJ2-7, with 11 bases matching TRBD1. V gave up 1 base and J gave up 5 bases; unmatched junction bases: 7. The CDR3 totals 15 residues. CDR1 and CDR2 from the germline V gene are GTSNPN and SVGIG (reference sequence). CDR3 protein: CAWSATGQGVDEQYF. The DNA of the CDR3 is TGTGCCTGGAGTGCAACGGGACAGGGGGTCGACGAGCAGTACTTC.

V is TRBV29-1 and J is TRBJ1-3, with D hard to call. The CDR3 loop spans 11 amino acids. Germline values: CDR1 SQVTM, CDR2 ANQGSEA. The V end was cut by 3 bases, the J end by 5 bases, with 5 bases between. The DNA of the CDR3 is TGCAGCGTTGACTCCCGAAACACCATATATTTT. Protein: CSVDSRNTIYF.

The CDR3 DNA reads TGTGCCAGCGGGGTAGGGGACACCGGGGAGCTGTTTTTT. It specifies CASGVGDTGELFF. This chain connects TRBV13 to TRBJ2-2; TRBD1 might be the D (5 bases). Deletions cut 8 bases from V and 3 bases from J, with 10 bases between. Germline lookup yields CDR1 PRHDT and CDR2 FYEKMQ (reference sequence). This CDR3 is 13 amino acids long.

The V and J genes are TRBV29-1 and TRBJ2-3; D not resolved. CDR1 is SQVTM, CDR2 ANQGSEA, per germline. The CDR3 is made up of 10 amino acids. The V end was cut by 5 bases, the J end by 5 bases, with 5 bases between. The CDR3 region is CSVQLDTQYF. The DNA of the CDR3 is TGCAGCGTTCAACTAGATACGCAGTATTTT.

The J gene is TRBJ1-2, the V gene TRBV11-2; the D is unclear. Germline V gives CDR1 SGHAT, CDR2 FQNNGV. Trimming shortened V by 5 bases and J by 0 bases, and 19 bases separated the two germline ends. This CDR3 comprises 17 residues. DNA for the CDR3: TGTGCCAGCAGCAAGTGGGGATTAACCCAGTCTAACTATGGCTACACCTTC. The encoded protein is CASSKWGLTQSNYGYTF.

This clone came up a few times. The chain recombines TRBV7-3 with TRBJ2-2; TRBD2 agrees at 7 bases. The junction had 1 base not matched to a gene; V was cut back by 5 bases and J by 4 bases. The CDR3 extends over 13 amino acids. CDR1 and CDR2 (germline): SGHTA, FQGTGA. CDR3 in DNA: TGTGCCAGCAGCCCGGGGGGCACCGGGGAGCTGTTTTTT. Its translation: CASSPGGTGELFF.

V usage is TRBV4-1 and J usage is TRBJ2-1, with 8 bases lining up with TRBD2. The V gene end was trimmed by 0 bases and the J gene end by 0 bases; junction bases not matched to a gene: 10. Per germline, CDR1 MGHRA and CDR2 YSYEKL. The CDR3 totals 19 residues. CDR3 region: CASSQEDGTSQSSYNEQFF. The CDR3 region has the DNA TGCGCCAGCAGCCAAGAAGACGGGACTAGTCAGAGCTCCTACAATGAGCAGTTCTTC.

This clone came up many times. The chain uses TRBV4-1 and TRBJ2-3; 14 nucleotides line up with TRBD2. The CDR3 is 16 amino acids. After removal of 4 bases from V and 2 bases from J, the junction contained 2 bases not matched to a gene. Germline V gene data show CDR1 as MGHRA and CDR2 as YSYEKL. This CDR3 is CASSRGLAGDTDTQYF. CDR3 in DNA: TGCGCCAGCAGCCGGGGACTAGCGGGAGACACAGATACGCAGTATTTT.

This clone was seen more than once but under ten times. The rearrangement uses TRBV19 and TRBJ1-1; D is unclear. V shed 6 bases and J shed 3 bases, with 11 bases lying between them. This CDR3 has 13 amino acids. The V gene's germline CDR1 is LNHDA and CDR2 SQIVND (reference sequence). CDR3 bases: TGTGCCAGTAGGCTTTCTATTTACACTGAAGCTTTCTTT. Translating it yields CASRLSIYTEAFF. The complete variable domain, with remaining parts taken from reference TRBV19 and TRBJ1-1, reads DGGITQSPKYLFRKEGQNVTLSCEQNLNHDAMYWYRQDPGQGLRLIYYSQIVNDFQKGDIAEGYSVSREKKESFPLTVTSAQKNPTAFYLCASRLSIYTEAFFGQGTRLTVV.

There are a few counts of this clone. The chain uses TRBV25-1 and TRBJ2-7, with no clear D. The CDR3 is made up of 12 amino acids. The V gene lost 3 bases and the J gene lost 1 base, with 4 bases spanning the gap. CDR1 MGHDK and CDR2 SYGVNS come from the germline V gene. The CDR3 DNA reads TGTGCCAGCAGTGACAGTTCCTACGAGCAGTACTTC. It translates to CASSDSSYEQYF.

CDR3 sequence (DNA): TGTGCTTCGGAGGAGGGAATCGACTACGAGCAGTACTTC. Translated, it gives CASEEGIDYEQYF. The V gene is TRBV30, the J gene TRBJ2-7; possible D gene TRBD2, 6 bases. The germline V gene has CDR1 GTSNPN and CDR2 SVGIG (reference sequence). There are 13 residues in the CDR3.

This chain links TRBV30 with TRBJ1-2, with unresolved D. The V end was cut by 4 bases, the J end by 1 base, with 7 bases between. CDR1 is GTSNPN, CDR2 SVGIG, per germline (reference sequence). The CDR3 spans 12 residues. This CDR3 reads CAWKSDNYGYTF. The CDR3 region has the DNA TGTGCCTGGAAAAGTGATAACTATGGCTACACCTTC.

The gene calls are TRBV29-1 and TRBJ2-1; TRBD2 is a possible D gene (5 bases). This CDR3 region has 14 residues. V shed 6 bases and J shed 1 base, with 13 bases lying between them. Germline CDR1 SQVTM, CDR2 ANQGSEA. The CDR3 is CSVEDLESYNEQFF. The CDR3 DNA is TGCAGCGTGGAGGACTTAGAATCCTACAATGAGCAGTTCTTC.

This clone was counted only a few times. The chain has TRBV6-1 and TRBJ2-3; tentative D call: TRBD2 (6 bases). The CDR3 length is 15 residues. Trimming cost V 5 bases and J 6 bases, with 18 bases left between them. Germline V lookup: CDR1 MNHNS, CDR2 SASEGT. The CDR3 DNA follows: TGTGCCAGCAGTCCCCACGGCCGGAGGGAGGATACGCAGTATTTT. This gives the protein CASSPHGRREDTQYF.

This clone was counted a few times. V gene TRBV4-1 combines with J gene TRBJ2-3, with no clear D. V lost 0 bases and J 4 bases, leaving 5 bases between the germline ends. The CDR3 runs 13 residues. Germline V gene data show CDR1 as MGHRA and CDR2 as YSYEKL. The CDR3 region has the DNA TGCGCCAGCAGCCAAGACCTGTCAGATACGCAGTATTTT. This sequence encodes CASSQDLSDTQYF.

V gene TRBV14 combines with J gene TRBJ2-7; the D call may be TRBD1 or TRBD2 (5 bases each). The CDR3 totals 14 residues. Per the germline V gene, CDR1 is SGHDN and CDR2 is FVKESK. Trimming took off 0 bases at V and 2 bases at J, with 8 bases between the two ends. CDR3 bases: TGTGCCAGCAGCCAAGAAAGGGACGCCTACGAGCAGTACTTC. Translated: CASSQERDAYEQYF.

This clone was seen only a few times. For the CDR3, the DNA is TGCAGCGTTGAAGATGAGGGTTACTACGGAACCGGGGAGCTGTTTTTT. Translated: CSVEDEGYYGTGELFF. The V gene is TRBV29-1, the J gene TRBJ2-2, with D possibly TRBD2 on 5 matching bases. Germline loops: CDR1 SQVTM, CDR2 ANQGSEA. The CDR3 has 16 amino acids. V was shortened by 0 bases and J by 5 bases, with 16 bases between the two germline ends.

This clone appeared a single time. V is TRBV5-1 and J is TRBJ1-1; no definite D call. CDR1 is SGHRS and CDR2 is YFSETQ in the germline V gene. The CDR3 runs to 13 residues. V dropped 2 bases and J dropped 7 bases, with 12 bases sitting between them. The CDR3 coding sequence is TGCGCCAGCAGCTTCGACAACGATGATGAAGCTTTCTTT. It codes for CASSFDNDDEAFF.

This clone occurred a few times. V usage is TRBV29-1 and J usage is TRBJ2-1, with 14 positions matching TRBD2. The germline CDR1 and CDR2 sequences are SQVTM and ANQGSEA. The junction had 5 bases not matched to a gene; V was cut back by 7 bases and J by 3 bases. The CDR3 has 15 amino acids. CDR3 nucleotides: TGCAGCGCCTCGGGACTAGCGGGAGTCTACAATGAGCAGTTCTTC. Its translation is CSASGLAGVYNEQFF.

J is TRBJ1-2 and V is TRBV7-9; a weak D match, TRBD1 (5 bases). The CDR3 has 14 amino acids. The germline CDR1 and CDR2 sequences are SEHNR and FQNEAQ (reference sequence). V was clipped by 2 bases and J by 6 bases, with 13 bases between them. CDR3 nucleotides: TGTGCCAGCAGCTTATATCAGGGCGGCGATGGCTACACCTTC. Its protein is CASSLYQGGDGYTF. Combining the CDR3 with reference TRBV7-9 and TRBJ1-2 gives the whole variable domain DTGVSQNPRHKITKRGQNVTFRCDPISEHNRLYWYRQTLGQGPEFLTYFQNEAQLEKSRLLSDRFSAERPKGSFSTLEIQRTEQGDSAMYLCASSLYQGGDGYTFGSGTRLTVV.

The chain joins TRBV11-1 to TRBJ2-7, with D possibly TRBD1 on 7 matching bases. Trimming cost V 3 bases and J 2 bases, with 11 bases left between them. From germline, CDR1 is SGHAT and CDR2 FQDESV (reference sequence). The CDR3 totals 14 residues. CDR3 DNA sequence: TGTGCCAGCAGCTTGTCAGGGGGGACCTACGAGCAGTACTTC. Translating it yields CASSLSGGTYEQYF.